The 11 T cell receptor beta chains below come from one sample, sequenced in a study of OX40 agonist ivuxolimab in advanced cancers. The assay was immunoSEQ multiplex PCR, and TCRdb's table has in-frame clones only and misses some. This table holds about 79,000 clones, just over 85% found once. The material was CD4+ or CD8+ T cells sorted from blood, obtained in a trial of the OX40 agonist ivuxolimab. These receptors were taken from an adult with an advanced solid tumor such as melanoma, head and neck, liver or kidney cancer.

The chain couples TRBV11-3 to TRBJ2-1; D ambiguous. V was clipped by 5 bases and J by 10 bases, with 9 bases between them. The V gene's germline CDR1 is SGHNT and CDR2 YENEEA. This CDR3 has 11 amino acids. The DNA for the CDR3 is TGTGCCAGCAGCCGAGAAGCAGAGCAGTTCTTC. Translated: CASSREAEQFF. The whole variable domain, remainder taken from reference TRBV11-3 and TRBJ2-1, is EAGVVQSPRYKIIEKKQPVAFWCNPISGHNTLYWYLQNLGQGPELLIRYENEEAVDDSQLPKDRFSAERLKGVDSTLKIQPAELGDSAVYLCASSREAEQFFGPGTRLTVL.

The chain employs TRBV5-5 and TRBJ1-3; D is unresolved. Trimming cost V 4 bases and J 2 bases, with 7 bases left between them. This CDR3 spans 13 amino acids. Looked up from germline, CDR1 is SGHKS and CDR2 is YYEKEE (reference sequence). CDR3 protein: CASSPETGNTIYF. The CDR3 DNA reads as TGTGCCAGCAGCCCTGAAACTGGAAACACCATATATTTT.

This chain joins TRBV7-4 and TRBJ2-3; D might be TRBD1 (6 bases). Trimming left V 5 bases short and J 2 bases short, with 14 bases between. The CDR3 spans 15 residues. Germline V gene lookup returns CDR1 SGHVT and CDR2 SQSDAQ. DNA of the CDR3: TGTGCCAGCAGCCTCAGGACAGCGGCCACAGATACGCAGTATTTT. As protein: CASSLRTAATDTQYF.

This clone occurred once. This chain connects TRBV5-1 to TRBJ1-3; D might be TRBD1 (5 bases). Germline assignment: CDR1 SGHRS and CDR2 YFSETQ. CDR3 size: 15 residues. Trimming took 0 bases from V and 0 from J, leaving 7 bases between them. This chain's CDR3 is CASSLDGASGNTIYF. DNA of the CDR3: TGCGCCAGCAGCTTGGATGGGGCCTCTGGAAACACCATATATTTT.

The chain combines TRBV6-6 with TRBJ1-3; D is ambiguous. The CDR3 is made up of 14 amino acids. Germline loops: CDR1 MNHNY, CDR2 SVGAGI (reference sequence). V shed 6 bases and J shed 0 bases, with 9 bases lying between them. CDR3 DNA sequence: TGTGCCAGCAGCCCTTGGTCCTCTGGAAACACCATATATTTT. Protein: CASSPWSSGNTIYF.

This clone has a handful of counts. CDR3: CASSLTREQPQHF. The CDR3 bases are TGTGCCAGCAGCTTAACGCGGGAACAGCCCCAGCATTTT. This chain uses TRBV7-6 with TRBJ1-5; the D is unclear. Germline lookup yields CDR1 SGHVS and CDR2 FNYEAQ. The CDR3 contains 13 residues. Trimming left V 2 bases short and J 7 bases short, with 9 bases between.

The chain couples TRBV7-3 to TRBJ2-2, with a possible D match to TRBD1 (5 bases). The CDR3 has 16 residues. Germline V lookup: CDR1 SGHTA, CDR2 FQGTGA. The germline V and J ends were trimmed by 1 base and 1 base, with 10 bases remaining between them. For the CDR3, the DNA is TGTGCCAGCAGCTTAAAACCCGGACAGAACACCGGGGAGCTGTTTTTT. The encoded protein is CASSLKPGQNTGELFF.

The V gene is TRBV28, the J gene TRBJ1-5, with D perhaps matching TRBD1 (5 bases). The CDR3 is 15 residues long. V lost 3 bases to trimming and J lost 0 bases, with 9 bases between them. The germline gives CDR1 MDHEN, CDR2 SYDVKM. CDR3 sequence: CASSFGRVSNQPQHF. CDR3 bases: TGTGCCAGCAGTTTCGGCAGGGTTAGCAATCAGCCCCAGCATTTT.

The gene calls are TRBV5-4 and TRBJ1-3; maybe TRBD1 (6 bases). V was clipped by 2 bases and J by 0 bases, with 6 bases between them. Germline CDR1 and CDR2: SGHNT and YYREEE (reference sequence). The CDR3 totals 14 residues. The CDR3 nucleotides are TGTGCCAGCAGCTTACAGGGCTCTGGAAACACCATATATTTT. It specifies CASSLQGSGNTIYF.

This sequence joins TRBV27 and TRBJ1-1; 7 bases agree with TRBD1. This CDR3 region has 13 residues. With 6 bases clipped from V and 6 bases from J, the junction kept 7 bases outside the gene matches. Germline loops: CDR1 MNHEY, CDR2 SMNVEV (reference sequence). The CDR3 bases are TGTGCCAGCAGCAGACCCCAGGGGGCTGAAGCTTTCTTT. Its protein product is CASSRPQGAEAFF.

The chain employs TRBV23-1 and TRBJ2-3; 7 nucleotides match TRBD2. TRBV23-1 is an ORF, with its function uncertain. The CDR3 contains 15 residues. V was pared by 8 bases and J by 4 bases, with 12 bases of the junction left unmatched. The CDR3 region has the DNA TGCGCCAGCGACCTTGGGAGGGCAGGCTCAGATACGCAGTATTTT. Its translation: CASDLGRAGSDTQYF.